This T cell receptor (beta chain) comes out of a study of cytomegalovirus exposure and HLA in healthy donors. Libraries were prepared by immunoSEQ multiplex PCR; TCRdb keeps only in-frame clonotypes and omits some of them. The profile shows approximately 260,000 clones, roughly 85% of them singletons. This clone showed up just a few times. Its antigen is as yet unknown. The V gene's germline CDR1 is MNHEY and CDR2 SVGAGI. The trim removed 4 bases at V and 6 bases at J, leaving 6 bases unmatched. The CDR3 loop spans 14 amino acids. Study-level points and caveats: The study put some 160 TCR beta chains on its list as cytomegalovirus-associated.

The receptor was derived from a woman aged 18-29 years in good health and CMV-seronegative. Material: PBMCs. The V gene is TRBV6-5, the J gene TRBJ1-2; 9 bases map to TRBD1. The CDR3 sequence: CASSSGQGNDGYTF. DNA for the CDR3: TGTGCCAGCAGTTCGGGACAGGGTAATGATGGCTACACCTTC.